One TCR beta chain is described in this entry. The data were taken from a study of T cell changes during pregnancy in multiple sclerosis. V was trimmed by 2 bases and J by 3 bases, leaving 11 bases between them. The CDR3 totals 14 residues. From germline, CDR1 is SNHLY and CDR2 FYNNEI. TCRdb's copy holds only in-frame clones and misses some; the assay was immunoSEQ multiplex PCR. Among roughly 120,000 clones, about 94% were seen once, and the ten largest hold approximately 5.8%. The receptor's source is a female donor with multiple sclerosis, enrolled in a pregnancy study. The sample here was peripheral blood, taken before pregnancy. The gene calls are TRBV2 and TRBJ2-7; the D gene is possibly TRBD1 (6 bases). CDR3: CASSEMGARYEQYF. The DNA for the CDR3 is TGTGCCAGCAGTGAAATGGGGGCTCGCTACGAGCAGTACTTC. Looking up the rest from reference TRBV2 and TRBJ2-7 gives the full variable domain: EPEVTQTPSHQVTQMGQEVILRCVPISNHLYFYWYRQILGQKVEFLVSFYNNEISEKSEIFDDQFSVERPDGSNFTLKIRSTKLEDSAMYFCASSEMGARYEQYFGPGTRLTVT.